This T cell receptor beta chain was sequenced during a study of blood T cell repertoires in COVID-19. Study-wide background: Material from acute and convalescent COVID-19 was sourced from the United States, Italy and Spain.

This clone has only a few counts. The germline gives CDR1 SNHLY, CDR2 FYNNEI. This CDR3 has 13 residues. With 5 bases removed from V and 0 bases from J, the gap between germline ends came to 7 bases. Profiled with immunoSEQ multiplex PCR; TCRdb holds only in-frame clones, not every one. The table lists around 67,000 clones, 75% to 90% of them singletons. The specimen was peripheral blood. The clonotype was recovered from a man aged 50-59 years with active COVID-19. V is TRBV2 and J is TRBJ1-1; no clear D. CDR3 coding DNA: TGTGCCAGCAGTCGCTCAGTGAACACTGAAGCTTTCTTT. It yields the protein CASSRSVNTEAFF. Full variable domain (remainder filled in from reference TRBV2 and TRBJ1-1): EPEVTQTPSHQVTQMGQEVILRCVPISNHLYFYWYRQILGQKVEFLVSFYNNEISEKSEIFDDQFSVERPDGSNFTLKIRSTKLEDSAMYFCASSRSVNTEAFFGQGTRLTVV.